This T cell receptor beta chain derives from a study of OX40 agonist ivuxolimab in advanced cancers. Regarding the study in general: The costimulatory receptor OX40 (CD134) was targeted by ivuxolimab, a fully human IgG2 agonistic monoclonal antibody. Intravenous ivuxolimab was administered to patients every 2 weeks at six dose levels: 0.01, 0.1, 0.3, 1.5, 3 and 10 mg/kg. In the dose-escalation cohort, approximately 82% of patients were male, and the mean age was approximately 60 years with a range of 23 to 79. The paper covers the monotherapy dose-escalation part of the phase I ivuxolimab trial, which included N of about 51 patients. Of the roughly 51 dose-escalation patients, hepatocellular carcinoma was present in approximately 20, melanoma in roughly 15, renal cell carcinoma in 9 and head and neck cancer in 9. Partial responses were achieved by three dose-escalation patients, of whom one had hepatocellular carcinoma and two had cutaneous melanoma. Peripheral TCRbeta sequencing was intended to test whether TCR sequence diversity was altered and clonal T-cell expansion was caused by ivuxolimab. Patients were allowed to have had prior anti-PD-1, anti-PD-L1 or anti-CTLA-4 therapy, and 40% of the dose-escalation patients had been treated with checkpoint inhibitors.

Measured from the cysteine to the phenylalanine, the CDR3 is 16 residues long. The CDR3 DNA has 48 bases and is translated from base 1. Germline trimming: 4 bases from V, 7 bases from J; junction bases outside gene matches: 13. Sequences MNHNS (CDR1) and SASEGT (CDR2) are obtained from the germline V gene. As to this clone: The specificity of this receptor is unknown. No base quality values were provided; no much bigger clone lies one nucleotide off.

Paper-wide results and their limitations: Low levels of normalized T-cell clonal expansion were also seen in some patients who did not respond. The antigen specificity of the peripheral T cells that underwent clonal expansion was not determined. At doses from 0.1 to 3.0 mg/kg, clonal expansion was seen in both CD4+ and CD8+ blood T cells between baseline and week 6. After ivuxolimab, more expanded clones were found on average in CD8+ T cells than in CD4+ T cells. In partial responders in the 0.1-3.0 mg/kg groups, normalized peripheral clonal expansion was found to be among the lowest, especially among CD8+ T cells.

Genomic DNA was isolated from the sorted cells so that the TCRbeta CDR3 region could be sequenced. The immunoSEQ Assay was used to sequence the TCRbeta CDR3 regions. This is the immuneACCESS table as TCRdb keeps it, with only in-frame sequences that have V and J called. A part of the clones is gone; compared with another copy, unresolved V genes explain less than half, and the rest is unexplained. The sample data list 73,000 or so clones, and approximately 86% of these were observed just once. Around 0.7% of the sample is in the top ten clones. Patients with autoimmune disease history or receiving systemic immunosuppression were excluded from the trial. Peripheral blood for TCR sequencing was collected from all dose cohorts at baseline, on cycle 4 day 1, and on cycle 7 day 1. The samples were drawn from a first-in-human, open-label, multicenter phase I dose-escalation trial of ivuxolimab. Adults with locally advanced or metastatic head and neck squamous cell, hepatocellular, melanoma or renal cell carcinoma were enrolled in the trial. Before TCR sequencing, CD4+ T cells and CD8+ T cells were sorted from peripheral blood as separate populations.

The TCR originated in an adult with an advanced solid tumor such as melanoma, head and neck, liver or kidney cancer. The receptor chain draws on TRBV6-1 and TRBJ2-1, with TRBD2 matching 7 junction bases. Sequenced here: CD4+ or CD8+ T cells sorted from blood, sampled in a trial of the OX40 agonist ivuxolimab. The DNA sequence follows: TGTGCCAGCAGTGCTCTTCCGGGACTAACGGTGAATGAGCAGTTCTTC. Its translation is CASSALPGLTVNEQFF.